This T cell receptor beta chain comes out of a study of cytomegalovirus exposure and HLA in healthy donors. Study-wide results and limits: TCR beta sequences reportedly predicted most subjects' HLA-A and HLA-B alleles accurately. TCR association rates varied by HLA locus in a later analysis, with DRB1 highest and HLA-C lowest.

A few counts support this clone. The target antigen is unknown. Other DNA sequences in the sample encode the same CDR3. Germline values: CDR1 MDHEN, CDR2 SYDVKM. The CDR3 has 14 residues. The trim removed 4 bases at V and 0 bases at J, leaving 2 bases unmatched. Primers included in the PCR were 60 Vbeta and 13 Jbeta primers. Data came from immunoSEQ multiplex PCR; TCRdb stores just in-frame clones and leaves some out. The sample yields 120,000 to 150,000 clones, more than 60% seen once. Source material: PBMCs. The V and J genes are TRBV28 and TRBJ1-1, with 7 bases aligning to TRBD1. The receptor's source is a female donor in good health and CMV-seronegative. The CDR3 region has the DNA TGTGCCAGCAGTTCGGGACAGTTGAACACTGAAGCTTTCTTT. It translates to CASSSGQLNTEAFF.